The sequence of this T cell receptor (beta chain) was determined in a study of T cell responses to AZD1222 COVID-19 vaccine. Findings and limits, study-wide: The donors showed a predominance of white British ancestry and of females, with possible underestimation of clonal diversity. CD4 TCRs associated with vaccination spanned spike, dominating at 160-218 and 743-854. Repertoire sampling was restricted to post-peak T cell response timepoints.

Trimming cost V 0 bases and J 4 bases, with 10 bases left between them. CDR3 length equals 14 residues. Germline assignment: CDR1 LGHNA and CDR2 YSLEER. As to this clone: Its matching antigen is unknown.

Clones were sequenced by immunoSEQ multiplex PCR, and TCRdb holds only the in-frame ones, with some missing. The data hold roughly 120,000 clones, with approximately 86% observed a single time. The receptor was isolated from an adult who received the AZD1222 COVID-19 vaccine. The sequencing used peripheral blood, collected 28 days after the second AZD1222 dose. The chain uses TRBV4-3 and TRBJ2-7; no clear D. This chain's CDR3 is CASSQEGARYEQYF. Here the CDR3 DNA reads TGCGCCAGCAGCCAAGAAGGAGCGCGGTACGAGCAGTACTTC.